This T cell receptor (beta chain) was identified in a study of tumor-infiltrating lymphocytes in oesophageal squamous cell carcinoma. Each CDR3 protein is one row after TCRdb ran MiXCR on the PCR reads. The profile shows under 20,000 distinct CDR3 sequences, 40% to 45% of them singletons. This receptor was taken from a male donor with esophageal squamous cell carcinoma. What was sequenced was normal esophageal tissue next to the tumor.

CDR3 residues: CASSRGVGETQYF. As DNA, the CDR3 is TGTGCCAGCAGCAGGGGGGTTGGAGAGACCCAGTACTTC. The rearrangement joins TRBV7-2 to TRBJ2-3; either TRBD1 or TRBD2 may fit D (6 bases each). The J call may be in error: the DNA end matches TRBJ2-5 better. This CDR3 is built from 13 residues. Germline CDR1 is SGHTA and CDR2 is FQGNSA.